Following are 18 T cell receptor beta chains from one sample sequenced in a study of blood T cells in healthy people across ages. Alongside a J-beta primer mix, a sample-barcoded 5' primer served in a second PCR lasting about 7 to 12 cycles. TCRdb reanalysed the 5' RACE reads using MiXCR and keeps one entry per CDR3 protein. The sample contains approximately 800,000 distinct CDR3 sequences, approximately 67% of which appear only once. Sequenced sample: blood. These receptors originate from a man aged 25-45 years in good health.

This clonotype was seen only once. The rearrangement uses TRBV28 and TRBJ2-7; possibly TRBD1 or TRBD2 for D (6 bases each). The better agreement between TRBJ2-4 and the DNA end casts doubt on the J call. The CDR3 totals 14 residues. Per germline, CDR1 MDHEN and CDR2 SYDVKM. The CDR3 bases are TGTGCCAGCAGTTCTTGGGGGGCGTCAAACATTCAGTACTTC. Translating gives CASSSWGASNIQYF.

J is TRBJ1-1 and V is TRBV25-1; no clear D gene. This CDR3 is 13 amino acids long. Germline V gives CDR1 MGHDK, CDR2 SYGVNS. V was shortened by 6 bases and J by 4 bases, with 12 bases between the two germline ends. The CDR3 DNA is TGTGCCAGCAGCCGCGCCAGAGGCACTGAAGCTTTCTTT. This sequence encodes CASSRARGTEAFF.

The V and J genes are TRBV3-1 and TRBJ2-5; the D gene is possibly TRBD2 (6 bases). The CDR3 is made up of 17 amino acids. V was clipped by 0 bases and J by 0 bases, with 14 bases between them. Germline assignment: CDR1 LGHDT and CDR2 YNNKEL (reference sequence). CDR3 loop: CASSQDNVRDYQETQYF. The CDR3 DNA reads as TGTGCCAGCAGCCAAGATAACGTTCGGGACTACCAAGAGACCCAGTACTTC.

This clonotype was seen only a few times. V and J are TRBV4-3 and TRBJ1-4; TRBD1 matches 10 bases. V lost 0 bases to trimming and J lost 5 bases; unmatched junction nucleotides: 3. This CDR3 is 16 amino acids long. Germline V gene data show CDR1 as LGHNA and CDR2 as YSLEER. The CDR3 spells CASSQEPGQGNEKLFF. CDR3 coding DNA: TGCGCCAGCAGCCAAGAGCCGGGACAGGGGAATGAAAAACTGTTTTTT.

The chain couples TRBV7-9 to TRBJ2-7, with TRBD2 as a possible D gene (6 bases). CDR1 and CDR2 from the germline V gene are SEHNR and FQNEAQ (reference sequence). Trimming shortened V by 10 bases and J by 2 bases, and 12 bases separated the two germline ends. This CDR3 region has 12 residues. The CDR3 reads CATGDPTYEQYF. The CDR3 nucleotides read TGTGCCACGGGGGACCCTACCTACGAGCAGTACTTC. The whole variable domain, remainder taken from reference TRBV7-9 and TRBJ2-7, is DTGVSQNPRHKITKRGQNVTFRCDPISEHNRLYWYRQTLGQGPEFLTYFQNEAQLEKSRLLSDRFSAERPKGSFSTLEIQRTEQGDSAMYLCATGDPTYEQYFGPGTRLTVT.

As DNA, the CDR3 is TGTGCCAGCAGCCACCGACAGGGCACCCCCTACAATGAGCAGTACTTC. This translates into CASSHRQGTPYNEQYF. The chain joins TRBV6-2 or TRBV6-3 to TRBJ2-7; TRBD1 agrees at 7 bases. V trimming: 6 bases; J trimming: 7 bases; junction bases outside the gene matches: 18. The V gene's germline CDR1 is MNHEY and CDR2 SVGEGT. This CDR3 contains 16 residues.

This clonotype was seen a few times. In nucleotides, the CDR3 is TGTGCCAGCAGTTTAGGAGGGTGGGACAACGGGCATTTTAATGAGCAGTTCTTC. Encoded protein: CASSLGGWDNGHFNEQFF. The V call is TRBV12-3 or TRBV12-4, the J call TRBJ2-1; perhaps TRBD1 as D (6 bases). CDR3 length equals 18 residues. Trimming left V 1 base short and J 7 bases short, with 23 bases between.

The chain carries TRBV30 and TRBJ1-5, with D uncertain. This CDR3 has 13 amino acids. Trimming stripped 2 bases from V and 1 base from J, with 6 bases between. The germline V gene has CDR1 GTSNPN and CDR2 SVGIG (reference sequence). The CDR3 loop is CAWSSHSNQPQHF. CDR3 nucleotide sequence: TGTGCCTGGAGTTCCCACAGCAATCAGCCCCAGCATTTT. Looking up the rest from reference TRBV30 and TRBJ1-5 gives the full variable domain: SQTIHQWPATLVQPVGSPLSLECTVEGTSNPNLYWYRQAAGRGLQLLFYSVGIGQISSEVPQNLSASRPQDRQFILSSKKLLLSDSGFYLCAWSSHSNQPQHFGDGTRLSIL.

The CDR3 is CASSLVSGGSNEQFF. The CDR3 nucleotides are TGTGCCAGCAGCTTAGTTAGCGGGGGGAGTAATGAGCAGTTCTTC. The chain has TRBV7-8 and TRBJ2-1; 10 bases are shared with TRBD2. Germline lookup yields CDR1 SGHVS and CDR2 FQNEAQ. V lost 1 base to trimming and J lost 7 bases; unmatched junction nucleotides: 4. The CDR3 has 15 amino acids.

The chain uses TRBV5-1 and TRBJ2-5; D unclear. The CDR3 runs to 13 residues. Trimming took 5 bases from V and 4 from J, leaving 12 bases between them. Germline V gene lookup returns CDR1 SGHRS and CDR2 YFSETQ. The CDR3: CASRKGEVETQYF. In DNA form, the CDR3 reads TGCGCCAGCAGAAAGGGCGAAGTAGAGACCCAGTACTTC.

This clonotype was seen just once. This chain links TRBV9 with TRBJ1-2; 8 nucleotides align to TRBD1. CDR1 and CDR2 (germline): SGDLS, YYNGEE. The CDR3 runs 14 residues. The V segment lost 3 bases and the J segment 3 bases; nucleotides outside the gene matches: 4. CDR3 loop: CASSEGGQDYGYTF. CDR3 nucleotide sequence: TGTGCCAGCAGCGAGGGGGGACAGGACTATGGCTACACCTTC. Full variable domain (remainder filled in from reference TRBV9 and TRBJ1-2): DSGVTQTPKHLITATGQRVTLRCSPRSGDLSVYWYQQSLDQGLQFLIQYYNGEERAKGNILERFSAQQFPDLHSELNLSSLELGDSALYFCASSEGGQDYGYTFGSGTRLTVV.

The gene calls are TRBV7-2 and TRBJ2-7, with 10 bases matching TRBD2. Germline V gives CDR1 SGHTA, CDR2 FQGNSA. V dropped 6 bases and J dropped 0; count of bases not matched to a gene: 8. The CDR3 is 16 residues long. CDR3 bases: TGTGCCAGCAGTCGCCTAGCGGGGGCGCTCTCCTACGAGCAGTACTTC. It codes for CASSRLAGALSYEQYF.

This clonotype was detected many times. A read error may produce the germline difference seen at one junction end. This chain links TRBV5-1 with TRBJ2-5, with no clear D. The germline gives CDR1 SGHRS, CDR2 YFSETQ. This CDR3 spans 12 amino acids. The CDR3 region has the DNA TGTGCCAGCAGCTTAGGGAAAGAGACCCAGTACTTC. Protein product: CASSLGKETQYF.

The CDR3 sequence is CASSLDGQGHNYGYTF. The DNA for the CDR3 is TGCGCCAGCAGCTTGGATGGACAGGGCCATAACTATGGCTACACCTTC. The gene calls are TRBV5-1 and TRBJ1-2, with 8 bases aligning to TRBD1. The V and J ends lost 0 bases and 1 base, in that order; junction bases with no gene match: 5. From germline, CDR1 is SGHRS and CDR2 YFSETQ. CDR3 length: 16 amino acids.

V and J are TRBV25-1 and TRBJ1-2, with 10 bases identical to TRBD1. The trim removed 6 bases at V and 5 bases at J, leaving 9 bases unmatched. This CDR3 is built from 15 residues. The germline CDR1 and CDR2 sequences are MGHDK and SYGVNS. CDR3 sequence reads: CASRGGQGIFYGYTF. CDR3 nucleotides: TGTGCCAGCAGGGGGGGACAGGGGATTTTTTATGGCTACACCTTC.

As for this clonotype: One base away lies a much larger clone, so this may be a sequencing read error. The rearrangement joins TRBV3-1 to TRBJ2-5; D ambiguous. CDR3 length: 14 amino acids. The germline V gene encodes CDR1 LGHDT and CDR2 YNNKEL (reference sequence). The CDR3 loop is CVSSQGSEQETQYF. The CDR3 coding sequence is TGTGTCAGCAGCCAAGGGTCGGAGCAAGAGACCCAGTACTTC.

This clonotype was seen a single time. The chain joins TRBV19 to TRBJ2-7; a possible D gene is TRBD1 (5 bases). This CDR3 has 13 residues. The V end was cut by 7 bases, the J end by 0 bases, with 10 bases between. Germline V gene sequence: CDR1 LNHDA, CDR2 SQIVND (reference sequence). CDR3 coding DNA: TGTGCCAGTAATGGGGCGGACTCCTACGAGCAGTACTTC. It translates to CASNGADSYEQYF.

V usage is TRBV9 and J usage is TRBJ2-1; D gene uncertain. This CDR3 is 16 amino acids long. Germline loops: CDR1 SGDLS, CDR2 YYNGEE. V dropped 0 bases and J dropped 4 bases, with 14 bases sitting between them. The CDR3 loop reads CASSVVGAPKYNEQFF. For the CDR3, the DNA is TGTGCCAGCAGCGTAGTTGGAGCTCCGAAATACAATGAGCAGTTCTTC.